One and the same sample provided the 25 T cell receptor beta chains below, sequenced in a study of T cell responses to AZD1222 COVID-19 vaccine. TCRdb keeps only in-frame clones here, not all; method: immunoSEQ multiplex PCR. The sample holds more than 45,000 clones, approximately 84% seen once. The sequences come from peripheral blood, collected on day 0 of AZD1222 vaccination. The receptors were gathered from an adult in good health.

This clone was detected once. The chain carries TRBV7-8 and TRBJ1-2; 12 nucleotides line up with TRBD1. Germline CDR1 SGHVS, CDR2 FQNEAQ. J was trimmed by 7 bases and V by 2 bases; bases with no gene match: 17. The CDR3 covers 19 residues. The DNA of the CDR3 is TGTGCCAGCAGCTTATGGGGTTCTTCCGGGACAGGGGGCCTGTTTGGCTACACCTTC. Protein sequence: CASSLWGSSGTGGLFGYTF.

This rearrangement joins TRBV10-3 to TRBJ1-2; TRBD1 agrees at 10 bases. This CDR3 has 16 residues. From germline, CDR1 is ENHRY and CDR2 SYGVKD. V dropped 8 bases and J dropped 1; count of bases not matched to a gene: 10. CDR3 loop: CAIRGTGELSNYGYTF. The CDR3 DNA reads TGTGCCATCCGAGGGACAGGGGAATTGAGTAACTATGGCTACACCTTC.

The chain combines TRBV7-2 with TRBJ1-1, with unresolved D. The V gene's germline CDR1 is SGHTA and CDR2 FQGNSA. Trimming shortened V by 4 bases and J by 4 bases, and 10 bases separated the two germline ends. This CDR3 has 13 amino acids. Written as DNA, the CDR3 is TGTGCCAGCAGCTCGAGTATAGCCACTGAAGCTTTCTTT. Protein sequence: CASSSSIATEAFF.

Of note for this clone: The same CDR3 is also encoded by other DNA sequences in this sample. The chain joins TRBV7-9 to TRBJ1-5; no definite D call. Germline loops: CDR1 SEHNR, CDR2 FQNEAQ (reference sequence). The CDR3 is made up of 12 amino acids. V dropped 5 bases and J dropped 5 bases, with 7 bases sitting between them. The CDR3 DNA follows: TGTGCCAGCAGCCCTCAAGATCAGCCCCAGCATTTT. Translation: CASSPQDQPQHF.

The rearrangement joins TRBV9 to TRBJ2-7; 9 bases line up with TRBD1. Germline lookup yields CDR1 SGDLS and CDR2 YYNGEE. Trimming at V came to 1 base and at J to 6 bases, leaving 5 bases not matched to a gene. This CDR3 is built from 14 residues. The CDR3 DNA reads TGTGCCAGCAGCGTATCGGGGACAGGGCGCGAGCAGTACTTC. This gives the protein CASSVSGTGREQYF.

In DNA, the CDR3 is TGTGCCAGCAGCTTTACCACCGGGGAGCTGTTTTTT. It specifies CASSFTTGELFF. The chain carries TRBV7-9 and TRBJ2-2; no clear D. With 3 bases removed from V and 4 bases from J, the gap between germline ends came to 3 bases. This CDR3 is 12 amino acids long. CDR1 and CDR2 from the germline V gene are SEHNR and FQNEAQ (reference sequence).

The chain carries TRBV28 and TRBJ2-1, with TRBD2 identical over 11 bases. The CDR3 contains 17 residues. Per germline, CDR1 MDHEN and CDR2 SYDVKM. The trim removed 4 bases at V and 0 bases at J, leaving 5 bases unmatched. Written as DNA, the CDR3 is TGTGCCAGCAGTTCATGGACTAGCGGGTCCTCCTACAATGAGCAGTTCTTC. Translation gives CASSSWTSGSSYNEQFF.

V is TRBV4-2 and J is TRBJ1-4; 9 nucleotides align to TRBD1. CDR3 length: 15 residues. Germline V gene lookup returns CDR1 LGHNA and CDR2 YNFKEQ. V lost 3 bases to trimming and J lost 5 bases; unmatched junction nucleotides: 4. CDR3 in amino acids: CASSQLDRGNEKLFF. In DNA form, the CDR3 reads TGTGCCAGCAGCCAGCTAGACAGGGGGAATGAAAAACTGTTTTTT.

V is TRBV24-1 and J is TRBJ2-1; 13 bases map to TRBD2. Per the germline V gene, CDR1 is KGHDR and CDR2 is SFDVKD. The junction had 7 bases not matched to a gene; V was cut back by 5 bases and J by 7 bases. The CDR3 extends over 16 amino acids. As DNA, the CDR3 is TGTGCCACCAGTGGGGACGGGACTAGCGGGAAAAATGAGCAGTTCTTC. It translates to CATSGDGTSGKNEQFF.

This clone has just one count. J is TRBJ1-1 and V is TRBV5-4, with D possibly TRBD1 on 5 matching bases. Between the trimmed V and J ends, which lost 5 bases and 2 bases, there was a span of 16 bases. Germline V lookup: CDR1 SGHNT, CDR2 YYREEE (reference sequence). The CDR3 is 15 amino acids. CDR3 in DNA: TGTGCCAGCAGATTCGCATTCCAGGGTAACACTGAAGCTTTCTTT. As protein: CASRFAFQGNTEAFF.

The CDR3 loop is CASRQGVAGNTIYF. The CDR3 DNA reads as TGTGCCAGCAGACAGGGGGTCGCTGGAAACACCATATATTTT. This chain uses TRBV6-5 with TRBJ1-3; 8 bases map to TRBD1. The CDR3 covers 14 residues. Germline loops: CDR1 MNHEY, CDR2 SVGAGI. Trimming removed 6 bases from V and 2 bases from J; junction bases left unmatched: 3.

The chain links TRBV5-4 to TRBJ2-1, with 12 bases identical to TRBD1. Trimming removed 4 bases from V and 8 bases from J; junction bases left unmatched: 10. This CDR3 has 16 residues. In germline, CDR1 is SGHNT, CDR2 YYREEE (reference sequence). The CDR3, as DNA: TGTGCCAGCAGCATTCCGGGACAGGGGGCCTTATATGAGCAGTTCTTC. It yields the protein CASSIPGQGALYEQFF.

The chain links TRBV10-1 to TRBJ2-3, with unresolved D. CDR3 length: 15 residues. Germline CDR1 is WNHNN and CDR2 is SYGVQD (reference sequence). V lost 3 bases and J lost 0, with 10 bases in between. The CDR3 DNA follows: TGCGCCAGCAGTGACACCCTGCCAAGCACAGATACGCAGTATTTT. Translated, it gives CASSDTLPSTDTQYF.

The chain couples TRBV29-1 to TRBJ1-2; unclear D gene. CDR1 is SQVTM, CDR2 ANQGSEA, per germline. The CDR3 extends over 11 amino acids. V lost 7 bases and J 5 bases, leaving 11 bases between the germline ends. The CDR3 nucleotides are TGCAGCGGGGTGTTCGGGTATGGCTACACCTTC. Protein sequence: CSGVFGYGYTF.

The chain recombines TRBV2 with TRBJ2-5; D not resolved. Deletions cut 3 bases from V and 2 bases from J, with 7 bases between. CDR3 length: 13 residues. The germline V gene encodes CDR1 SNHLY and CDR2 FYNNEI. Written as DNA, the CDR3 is TGTGCCAGCAGTGACCAGAGTCAAGAGACCCAGTACTTC. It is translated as CASSDQSQETQYF.

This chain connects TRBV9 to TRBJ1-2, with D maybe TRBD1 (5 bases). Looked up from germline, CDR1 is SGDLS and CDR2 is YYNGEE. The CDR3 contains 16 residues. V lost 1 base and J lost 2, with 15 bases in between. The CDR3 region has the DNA TGTGCCAGCAGCGTATCTGTGGGGGTCAGAAACTATGGCTACACCTTC. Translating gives CASSVSVGVRNYGYTF.

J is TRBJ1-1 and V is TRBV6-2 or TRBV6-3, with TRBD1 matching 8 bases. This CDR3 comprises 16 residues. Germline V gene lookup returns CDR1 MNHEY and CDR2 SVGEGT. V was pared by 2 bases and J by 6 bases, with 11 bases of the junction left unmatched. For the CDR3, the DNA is TGTGCCAGCAGTTACCCTGGTCAGGGGGCGGTATCTGAAGCTTTCTTT. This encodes CASSYPGQGAVSEAFF.

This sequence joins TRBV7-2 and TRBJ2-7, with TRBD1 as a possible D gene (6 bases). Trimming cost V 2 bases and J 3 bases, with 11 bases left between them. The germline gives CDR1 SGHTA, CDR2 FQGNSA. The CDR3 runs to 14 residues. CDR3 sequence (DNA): TGTGCCAGCAGCTTACAAGGACAGATCTACGAGCAGTACTTC. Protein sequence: CASSLQGQIYEQYF.

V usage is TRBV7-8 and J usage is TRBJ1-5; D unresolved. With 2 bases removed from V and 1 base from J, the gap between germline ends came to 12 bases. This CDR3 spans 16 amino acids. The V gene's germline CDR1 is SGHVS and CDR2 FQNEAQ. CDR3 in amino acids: CASSLFGRGSNQPQHF. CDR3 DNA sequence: TGTGCCAGCAGCTTATTCGGTCGGGGAAGCAATCAGCCCCAGCATTTT.

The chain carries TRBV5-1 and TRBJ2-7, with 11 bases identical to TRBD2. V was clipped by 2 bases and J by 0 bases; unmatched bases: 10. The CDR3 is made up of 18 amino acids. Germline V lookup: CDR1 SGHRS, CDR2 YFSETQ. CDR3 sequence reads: CASSFGTSGSLSSYEQYF. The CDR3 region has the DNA TGCGCCAGCAGCTTCGGGACTAGCGGATCCTTGAGCTCCTACGAGCAGTACTTC.

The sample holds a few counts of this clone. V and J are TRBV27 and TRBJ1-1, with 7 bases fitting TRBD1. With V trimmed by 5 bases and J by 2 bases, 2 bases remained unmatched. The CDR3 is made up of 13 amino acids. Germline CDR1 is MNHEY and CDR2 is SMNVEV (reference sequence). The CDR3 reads CASSNRGNTEAFF. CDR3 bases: TGTGCCAGCAGTAACAGGGGAAACACTGAAGCTTTCTTT.

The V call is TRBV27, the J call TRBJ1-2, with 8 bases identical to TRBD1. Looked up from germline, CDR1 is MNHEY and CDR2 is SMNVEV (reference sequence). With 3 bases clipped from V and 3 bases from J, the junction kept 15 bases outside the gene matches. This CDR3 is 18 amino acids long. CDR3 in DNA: TGTGCCAGCAGTTTTTCGTACAGGGGGAGGGGGATGGACTATGGCTACACCTTC. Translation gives CASSFSYRGRGMDYGYTF.

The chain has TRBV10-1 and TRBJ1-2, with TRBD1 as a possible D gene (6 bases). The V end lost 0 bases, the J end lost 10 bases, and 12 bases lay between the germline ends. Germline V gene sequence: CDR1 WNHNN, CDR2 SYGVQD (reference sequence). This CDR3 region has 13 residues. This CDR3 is CASSESGGRDYTF. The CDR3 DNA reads TGCGCCAGCAGTGAGTCCGGGGGGCGCGACTACACCTTC.

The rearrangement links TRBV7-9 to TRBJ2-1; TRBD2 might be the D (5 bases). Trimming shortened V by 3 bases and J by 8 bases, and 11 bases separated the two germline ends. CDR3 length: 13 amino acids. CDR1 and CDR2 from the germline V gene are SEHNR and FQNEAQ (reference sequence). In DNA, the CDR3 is TGTGCCAGCAGCTTGCTCCCCGGGGATGAGCAGTTCTTC. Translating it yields CASSLLPGDEQFF.

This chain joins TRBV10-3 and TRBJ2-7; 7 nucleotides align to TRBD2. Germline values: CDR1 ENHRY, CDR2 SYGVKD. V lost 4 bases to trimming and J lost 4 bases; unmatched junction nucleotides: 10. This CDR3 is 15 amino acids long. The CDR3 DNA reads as TGTGCCATCAGTGCGAGTCAAGGGGAGGGGTACGAGCAGTACTTC. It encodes CAISASQGEGYEQYF.